These 18 T cell receptor beta chains came from one sample sequenced in a study of monozygotic twins with inflammatory bowel disease. TCRdb re-called the 5' RACE reads; one entry per CDR3 protein, DNA not given. The sample totals some 150,000 distinct CDR3 sequences. The specimen sequenced was blood. The receptor set was obtained from a human donor with ulcerative colitis or Crohn's disease, or a healthy co-twin of an affected twin (not recorded which).

The rearrangement joins TRBV7-9 to TRBJ2-3; as DNA is missing, the TRBD1 call by TCRdb cannot be tested. Germline lookup yields CDR1 SEHNR and CDR2 FQNEAQ (reference sequence). The CDR3 runs 15 residues. The chain's CDR3 is CASTPDGISTDTQYF.

The gene calls are TRBV20-1 and TRBJ1-2; TCRdb reports TRBD1, a call that lacks DNA to check it against. This CDR3 spans 12 amino acids. CDR1 and CDR2 from the germline V gene are DFQATT and SNEGSKA (reference sequence). The chain's CDR3 is CSAIRGLGGYTF.

The rearrangement uses TRBV21-1 and TRBJ2-3. TRBV21-1 is a documented pseudogene. The CDR3 extends over 14 amino acids. The chain's CDR3 is CASSKVTHTDTQYF.

The chain couples TRBV14 to TRBJ2-1. The CDR3 is made up of 15 amino acids. The germline gives CDR1 SGHDN, CDR2 FVKESK. The CDR3 protein is CASSQWGSSYNEQFF. Complete variable domain (other parts from reference TRBV14 and TRBJ2-1): EAGVTQFPSHSVIEKGQTVTLRCDPISGHDNLYWYRRVMGKEIKFLLHFVKESKQDESGMPNNRFLAERTGGTYSTLKVQPAELEDSGVYFCASSQWGSSYNEQFFGPGTRLTVL.

CDR3 sequence: CASTTGTSYGYTF. The rearrangement links TRBV12-3 or TRBV12-4 to TRBJ1-2; TCRdb returns TRBD1, unconfirmable since there is no DNA. The CDR3 has 13 residues.

The chain uses TRBV2 and TRBJ2-1; TCRdb selects TRBD1, and the lack of DNA leaves this call unchecked. Germline CDR1 SNHLY, CDR2 FYNNEI. The CDR3 has 15 residues. The CDR3 here is CATLGSAGVYNEQFF.

J is TRBJ2-7 and V is TRBV7-9; the TCRdb D gene call, TRBD1, has no DNA to confirm it. Per germline, CDR1 SEHNR and CDR2 FQNEAQ (reference sequence). The CDR3 totals 13 residues. CDR3 residues: CASSLILGGEQYF.

The chain employs TRBV7-2 and TRBJ2-7. The germline V gene encodes CDR1 SGHTA and CDR2 FQGNSA. The CDR3 contains 14 residues. This CDR3 reads CASSLDAISYEQYF.

The V gene is TRBV28, the J gene TRBJ2-2; with no DNA, the TCRdb D assignment of TRBD1 cannot be verified. The CDR3 contains 13 residues. Germline V gene data show CDR1 as MDHEN and CDR2 as SYDVKM. CDR3 sequence: CASRATGVGELFF.

CDR3 sequence reads: CASSPTPSSYNEQFF. The chain employs TRBV7-2 and TRBJ2-1. The CDR3 length is 15 residues. Germline lookup yields CDR1 SGHTA and CDR2 FQGNSA.

The CDR3 region is CASSPPGLAGGETQYF. This chain uses TRBV28 with TRBJ2-5; TCRdb lists TRBD2, though no DNA is available to test this call. Germline lookup yields CDR1 MDHEN and CDR2 SYDVKM. The CDR3 runs 16 residues.

The rearrangement uses TRBV5-1 and TRBJ2-2; absent DNA, TCRdb's TRBD1 call cannot be checked. Germline values: CDR1 SGHRS, CDR2 YFSETQ. This CDR3 contains 15 residues. The CDR3 loop reads CASSVTGPNTGELFF.

The chain carries TRBV5-1 and TRBJ2-7; TCRdb reports TRBD1, a call that lacks DNA to check it against. The germline V gene encodes CDR1 SGHRS and CDR2 YFSETQ. The CDR3 has 14 residues. The CDR3 protein is CASASDRLFYEQYF.

The chain carries TRBV7-3 and TRBJ2-1; TCRdb names TRBD1, which stays unverified in the absence of DNA. The CDR3 loop spans 14 amino acids. CDR1 is SGHTA, CDR2 FQGTGA, per germline. The CDR3 here is CASSPGTPRNEQFF. Supplemented by reference TRBV7-3 and TRBJ2-1, the full variable domain reads GAGVSQTPSNKVTEKGKYVELRCDPISGHTALYWYRQSLGQGPEFLIYFQGTGAADDSGLPNDRFFAVRPEGSVSTLKIQRTERGDSAVYLCASSPGTPRNEQFFGPGTRLTVL.

V usage is TRBV7-2 and J usage is TRBJ2-4; the TCRdb call, TRBD1, lacks DNA for checking. The V gene's germline CDR1 is SGHTA and CDR2 FQGNSA. The CDR3 is 14 residues long. CDR3 sequence reads: CASSSIGRKDIQYF. The entire variable domain, with the rest obtained from reference TRBV7-2 and TRBJ2-4, is as follows: GAGVSQSPSNKVTEKGKDVELRCDPISGHTALYWYRQSLGQGLEFLIYFQGNSAPDKSGLPSDRFSAERTGGSVSTLTIQRTQQEDSAVYLCASSSIGRKDIQYFGAGTRLSVL.

This chain uses TRBV20-1 with TRBJ1-4; the D call from TCRdb, TRBD1, cannot be confirmed without DNA. Germline V gives CDR1 DFQATT, CDR2 SNEGSKA (reference sequence). This CDR3 contains 15 residues. The CDR3 is CSARGRLNFPAELFF.

The chain has TRBV7-8 and TRBJ2-3; TCRdb outputs TRBD1, but without DNA this stays unchecked. The CDR3 runs to 17 residues. Germline CDR1 reads SGHVS; CDR2 reads FQNEAQ. The CDR3 spells CASSLAQELGISDTQYF.

The CDR3 loop reads CASSNPGQYHNEQFF. The J gene is TRBJ2-1, the V gene TRBV18; without DNA, the TCRdb call of TRBD1 cannot be checked. The germline V gene has CDR1 KGHSH and CDR2 LQKENI. The CDR3 contains 15 residues. The full variable domain, completed using reference TRBV18 and TRBJ2-1, is NAGVMQNPRHLVRRRGQEARLRCSPMKGHSHVYWYRQLPEEGLKFMVYLQKENIIDESGMPKERFSAEFPKEGPSILRIQQVVRGDSAAYFCASSNPGQYHNEQFFGPGTRLTVL.